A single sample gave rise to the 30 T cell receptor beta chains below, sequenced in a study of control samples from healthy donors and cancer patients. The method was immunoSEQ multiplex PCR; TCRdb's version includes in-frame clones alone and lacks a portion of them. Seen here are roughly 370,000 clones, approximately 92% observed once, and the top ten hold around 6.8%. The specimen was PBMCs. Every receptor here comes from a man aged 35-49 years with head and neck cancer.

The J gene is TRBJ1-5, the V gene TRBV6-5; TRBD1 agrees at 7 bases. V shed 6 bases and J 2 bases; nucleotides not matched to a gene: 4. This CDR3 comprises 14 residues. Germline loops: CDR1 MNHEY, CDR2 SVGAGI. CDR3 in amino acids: CASRGTARNQPQHF. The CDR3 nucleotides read TGTGCCAGCAGAGGGACAGCTCGCAATCAGCCCCAGCATTTT.

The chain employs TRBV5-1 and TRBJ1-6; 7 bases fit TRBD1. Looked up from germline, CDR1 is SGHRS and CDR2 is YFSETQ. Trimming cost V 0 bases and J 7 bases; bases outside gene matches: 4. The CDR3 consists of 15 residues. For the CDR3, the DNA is TGCGCCAGCAGCTTGGTCCAGGGGGAGAATTCACCCCTCCACTTT. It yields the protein CASSLVQGENSPLHF.

The CDR3 bases are TGTGCCAGCAGGGACAGAAACTATGGCTACACCTTC. Translating gives CASRDRNYGYTF. The chain links TRBV27 to TRBJ1-2; possible D gene TRBD1, 6 bases. V gave up 6 bases and J gave up 2 bases, with 7 bases separating them. This CDR3 spans 12 amino acids. The germline V gene has CDR1 MNHEY and CDR2 SMNVEV (reference sequence).

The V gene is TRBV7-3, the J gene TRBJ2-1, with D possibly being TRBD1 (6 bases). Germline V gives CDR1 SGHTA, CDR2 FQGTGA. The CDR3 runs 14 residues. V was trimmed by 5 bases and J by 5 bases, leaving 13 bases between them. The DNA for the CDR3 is TGTGCCAGCAGCCCCAGAGGGGGAGACAATGAGCAGTTCTTC. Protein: CASSPRGGDNEQFF.

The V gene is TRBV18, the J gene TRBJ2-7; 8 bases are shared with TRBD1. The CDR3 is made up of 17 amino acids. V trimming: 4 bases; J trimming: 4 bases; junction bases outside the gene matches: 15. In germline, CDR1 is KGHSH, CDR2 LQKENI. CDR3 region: CASSRNALRQGQYEQYF. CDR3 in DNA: TGTGCCAGCTCACGAAACGCCTTGCGACAGGGGCAATACGAGCAGTACTTC.

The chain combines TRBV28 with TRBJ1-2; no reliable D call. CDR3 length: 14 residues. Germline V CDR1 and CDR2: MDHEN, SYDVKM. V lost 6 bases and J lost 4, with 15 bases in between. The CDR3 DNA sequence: TGTGCCAGCAGGACCTTGGGTGAGGGCTATGGCTACACCTTC. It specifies CASRTLGEGYGYTF.

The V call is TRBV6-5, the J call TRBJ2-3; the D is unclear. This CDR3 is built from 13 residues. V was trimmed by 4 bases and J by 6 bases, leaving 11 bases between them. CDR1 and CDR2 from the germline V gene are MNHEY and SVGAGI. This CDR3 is CASSSREIDTQYF. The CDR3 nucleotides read TGTGCCAGCAGTTCAAGAGAGATTGATACGCAGTATTTT.

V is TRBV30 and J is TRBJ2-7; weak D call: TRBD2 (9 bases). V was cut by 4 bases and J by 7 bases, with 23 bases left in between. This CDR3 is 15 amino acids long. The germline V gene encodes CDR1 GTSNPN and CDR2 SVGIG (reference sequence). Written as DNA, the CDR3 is TGTGCCTGGACGCGGGGGGGGACAGGCATCAGGGAGCAGTACTTC. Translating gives CAWTRGGTGIREQYF.

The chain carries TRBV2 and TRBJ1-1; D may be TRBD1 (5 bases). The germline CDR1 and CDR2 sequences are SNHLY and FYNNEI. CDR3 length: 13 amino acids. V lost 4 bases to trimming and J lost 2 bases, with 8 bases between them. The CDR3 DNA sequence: TGTGCCAGCAGTGCTGACAGTAACACTGAAGCTTTCTTT. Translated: CASSADSNTEAFF.

The CDR3 DNA reads TGTGCCAGCAGTCTACGCCCCCGAACAGGGGCACCCCTCCACTTT. As protein: CASSLRPRTGAPLHF. The chain recombines TRBV28 with TRBJ1-6; TRBD1 aligns across 7 bases. This CDR3 region has 15 residues. V shed 5 bases and J 11 bases; nucleotides not matched to a gene: 12. Germline-derived CDR1 and CDR2 are MDHEN and SYDVKM. The variable domain in full, with the rest retrieved from reference TRBV28 and TRBJ1-6, is DVKVTQSSRYLVKRTGEKVFLECVQDMDHENMFWYRQDPGLGLRLIYFSYDVKMKEKGDIPEGYSVSREKKERFSLILESASTNQTSMYLCASSLRPRTGAPLHFGNGTRLTVT.

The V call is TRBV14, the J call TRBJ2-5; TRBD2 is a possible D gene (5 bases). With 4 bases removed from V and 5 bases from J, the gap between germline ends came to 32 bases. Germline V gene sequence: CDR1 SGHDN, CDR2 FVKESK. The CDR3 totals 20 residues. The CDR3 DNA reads TGTGCCAGCAGCCCAGATCTGGAAGCGGAGTATCACAGAAATCGGGAGACCCAGTACTTC. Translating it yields CASSPDLEAEYHRNRETQYF.

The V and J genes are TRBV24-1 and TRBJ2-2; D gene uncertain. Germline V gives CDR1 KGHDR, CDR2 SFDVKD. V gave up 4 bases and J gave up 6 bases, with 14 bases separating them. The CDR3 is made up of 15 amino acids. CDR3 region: CATSDPLIEAGELFF. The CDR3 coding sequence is TGTGCCACCAGTGACCCCTTGATCGAGGCCGGGGAGCTGTTTTTT.

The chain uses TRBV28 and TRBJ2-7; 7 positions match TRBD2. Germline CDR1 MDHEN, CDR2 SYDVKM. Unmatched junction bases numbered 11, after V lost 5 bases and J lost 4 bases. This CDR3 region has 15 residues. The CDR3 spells CASSPAGGGSYEQYF. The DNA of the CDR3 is TGTGCCAGCAGTCCCGCGGGTGGCGGGAGTTACGAGCAGTACTTC.

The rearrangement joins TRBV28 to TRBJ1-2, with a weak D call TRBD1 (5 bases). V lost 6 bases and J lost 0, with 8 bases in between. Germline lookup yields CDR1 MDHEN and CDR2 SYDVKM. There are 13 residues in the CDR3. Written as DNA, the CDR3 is TGTGCCAGCAGCGCGGGGGCTAACTATGGCTACACCTTC. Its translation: CASSAGANYGYTF.

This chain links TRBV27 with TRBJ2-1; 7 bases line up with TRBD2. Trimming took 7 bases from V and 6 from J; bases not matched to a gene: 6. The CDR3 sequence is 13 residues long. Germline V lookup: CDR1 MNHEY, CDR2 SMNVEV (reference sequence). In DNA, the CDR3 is TGTGCCAGCACAGGGAGGGTGAGCAATGAGCAGTTCTTC. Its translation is CASTGRVSNEQFF.

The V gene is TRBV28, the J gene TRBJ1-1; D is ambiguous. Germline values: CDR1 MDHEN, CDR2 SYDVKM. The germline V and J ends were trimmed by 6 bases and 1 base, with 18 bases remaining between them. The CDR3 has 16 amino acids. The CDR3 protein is CASSPSRAGKNTEAFF. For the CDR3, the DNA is TGTGCCAGCAGCCCCTCGAGGGCGGGGAAGAACACTGAAGCTTTCTTT. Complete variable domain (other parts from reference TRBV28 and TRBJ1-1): DVKVTQSSRYLVKRTGEKVFLECVQDMDHENMFWYRQDPGLGLRLIYFSYDVKMKEKGDIPEGYSVSREKKERFSLILESASTNQTSMYLCASSPSRAGKNTEAFFGQGTRLTVV.

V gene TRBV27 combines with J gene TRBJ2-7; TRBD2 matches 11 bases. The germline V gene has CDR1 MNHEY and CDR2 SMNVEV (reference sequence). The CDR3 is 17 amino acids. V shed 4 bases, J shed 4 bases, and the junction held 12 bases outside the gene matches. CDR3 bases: TGTGCCAGCAGTTCCCGCAGACTAGCGGGATCAGCGTACGAGCAGTACTTC. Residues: CASSSRRLAGSAYEQYF.

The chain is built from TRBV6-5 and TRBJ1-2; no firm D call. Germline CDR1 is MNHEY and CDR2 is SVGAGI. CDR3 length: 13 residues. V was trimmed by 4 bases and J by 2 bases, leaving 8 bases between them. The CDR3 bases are TGTGCCAGCAGTTCTGGCAGAAACTATGGCTACACCTTC. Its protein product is CASSSGRNYGYTF.

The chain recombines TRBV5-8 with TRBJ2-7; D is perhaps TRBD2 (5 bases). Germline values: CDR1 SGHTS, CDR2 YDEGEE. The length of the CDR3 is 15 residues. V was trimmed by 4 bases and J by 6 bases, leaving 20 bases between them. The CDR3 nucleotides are TGTGCCAGCAGCCCGAGGTCGGGGATTCGGGGCGAGCAGTACTTC. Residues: CASSPRSGIRGEQYF.

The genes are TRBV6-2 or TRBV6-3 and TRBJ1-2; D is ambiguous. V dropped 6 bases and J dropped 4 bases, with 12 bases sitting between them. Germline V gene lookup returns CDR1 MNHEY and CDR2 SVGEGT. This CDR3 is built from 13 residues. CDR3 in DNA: TGTGCCAGCAGCCAGGCGCCGCCCTATGGCTACACCTTC. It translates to CASSQAPPYGYTF.

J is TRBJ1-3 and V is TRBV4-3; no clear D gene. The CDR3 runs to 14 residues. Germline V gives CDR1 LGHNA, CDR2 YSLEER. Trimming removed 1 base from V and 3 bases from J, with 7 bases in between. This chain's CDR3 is CASSQVPDGNTIYF. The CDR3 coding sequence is TGCGCCAGCAGCCAAGTTCCTGATGGAAACACCATATATTTT.

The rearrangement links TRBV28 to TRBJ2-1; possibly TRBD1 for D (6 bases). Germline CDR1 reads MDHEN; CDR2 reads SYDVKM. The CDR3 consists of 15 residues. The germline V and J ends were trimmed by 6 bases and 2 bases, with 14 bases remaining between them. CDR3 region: CASRTAQGAYNEQFF. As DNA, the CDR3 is TGTGCCAGCAGGACTGCACAGGGCGCCTACAATGAGCAGTTCTTC.

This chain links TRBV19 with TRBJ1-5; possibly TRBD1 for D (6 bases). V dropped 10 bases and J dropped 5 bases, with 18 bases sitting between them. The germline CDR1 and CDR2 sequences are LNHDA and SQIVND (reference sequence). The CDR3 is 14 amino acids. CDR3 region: CATDRSGGDQPQHF. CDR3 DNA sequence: TGTGCCACCGACCGCTCCGGGGGCGATCAGCCCCAGCATTTT.

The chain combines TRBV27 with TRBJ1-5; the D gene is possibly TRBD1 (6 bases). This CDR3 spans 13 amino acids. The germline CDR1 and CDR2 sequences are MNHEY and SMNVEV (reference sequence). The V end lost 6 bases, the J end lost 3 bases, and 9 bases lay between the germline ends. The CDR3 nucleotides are TGTGCCAGCAGCTGGACAGCCAATCAGCCCCAGCATTTT. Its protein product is CASSWTANQPQHF.

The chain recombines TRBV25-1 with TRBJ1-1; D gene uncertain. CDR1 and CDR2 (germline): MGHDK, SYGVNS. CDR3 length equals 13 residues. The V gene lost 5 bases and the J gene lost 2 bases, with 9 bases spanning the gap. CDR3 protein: CASSPSSNTEAFF. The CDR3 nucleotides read TGTGCCAGCAGTCCGAGCAGCAACACTGAAGCTTTCTTT.

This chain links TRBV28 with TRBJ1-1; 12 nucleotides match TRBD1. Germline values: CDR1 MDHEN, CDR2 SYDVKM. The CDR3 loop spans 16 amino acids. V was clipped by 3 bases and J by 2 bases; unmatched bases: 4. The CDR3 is CASSLGTGGFNTEAFF. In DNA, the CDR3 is TGTGCCAGCAGTTTGGGGACAGGGGGCTTTAACACTGAAGCTTTCTTT.

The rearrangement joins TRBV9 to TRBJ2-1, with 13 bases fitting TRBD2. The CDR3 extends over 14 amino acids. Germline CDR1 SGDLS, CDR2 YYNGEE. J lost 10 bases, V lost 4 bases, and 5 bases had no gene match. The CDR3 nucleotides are TGTGCCAGCAGCCCCGGGACTAGCGGGGAAGAGCAGTTCTTC. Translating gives CASSPGTSGEEQFF.

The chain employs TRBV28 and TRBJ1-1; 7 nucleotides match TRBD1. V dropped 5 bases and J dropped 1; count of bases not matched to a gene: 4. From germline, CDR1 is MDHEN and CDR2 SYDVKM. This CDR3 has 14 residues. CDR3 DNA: TGTGCCAGCAGTGGAGGGACAGAGAACACTGAAGCTTTCTTT. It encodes CASSGGTENTEAFF. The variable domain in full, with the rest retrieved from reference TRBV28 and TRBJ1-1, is DVKVTQSSRYLVKRTGEKVFLECVQDMDHENMFWYRQDPGLGLRLIYFSYDVKMKEKGDIPEGYSVSREKKERFSLILESASTNQTSMYLCASSGGTENTEAFFGQGTRLTVV.

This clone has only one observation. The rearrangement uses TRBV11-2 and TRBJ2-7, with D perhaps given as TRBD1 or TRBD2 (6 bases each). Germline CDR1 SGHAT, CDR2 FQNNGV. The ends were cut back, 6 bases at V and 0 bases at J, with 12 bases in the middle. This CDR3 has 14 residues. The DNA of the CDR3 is TGTGCCAGCAGGGGGGGCGGGTTCTCCTACGAGCAGTACTTC. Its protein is CASRGGGFSYEQYF.

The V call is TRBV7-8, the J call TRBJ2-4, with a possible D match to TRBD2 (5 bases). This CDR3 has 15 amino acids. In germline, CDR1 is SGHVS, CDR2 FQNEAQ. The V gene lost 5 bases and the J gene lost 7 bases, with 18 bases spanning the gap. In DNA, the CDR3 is TGTGCCAGCAGCCCCGAAAGGTCAAGGGAGAACATTCAGTACTTC. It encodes CASSPERSRENIQYF.